The 8 T cell receptor beta chains below were found in one sample sequenced in a study of blood T cell repertoires in COVID-19. The repertoire was sequenced with immunoSEQ multiplex PCR; TCRdb's copy has only in-frame clones and lacks some. The sample has roughly 100,000 clones; roughly 87% are singletons. The sequencing sample was made of peripheral blood. The receptor set was obtained from a woman in her fifties or sixties with COVID-19, enrolled during active disease.

This clone appeared a single time. The chain carries TRBV2 and TRBJ1-2; D gene ambiguous. CDR1 is SNHLY and CDR2 is FYNNEI in the germline V gene. The CDR3 contains 9 residues. V was trimmed by 11 bases and J by 5 bases, leaving 6 bases between them. The CDR3 spells CAGLYGYTF. The DNA for the CDR3 is TGTGCCGGGCTGTATGGCTACACCTTC.

The chain employs TRBV7-3 and TRBJ2-3, with 7 bases aligning to TRBD1. CDR1 is SGHTA and CDR2 is FQGTGA in the germline V gene. CDR3 length: 14 residues. V lost 5 bases and J lost 6; bases outside the gene matches: 8. The DNA of the CDR3 is TGTGCCAGCAGCCCCGGGACAGTTCAGGATACGCAGTATTTT. It translates to CASSPGTVQDTQYF.

The chain employs TRBV20-1 and TRBJ2-5; no clear D gene. This CDR3 region has 12 residues. Trimming took off 3 bases at V and 2 bases at J, with 7 bases between the two ends. Germline CDR1 and CDR2: DFQATT and SNEGSKA (reference sequence). The CDR3 nucleotides read TGCAGTGCTAGTATCGGTCAAGAGACCCAGTACTTC. This gives the protein CSASIGQETQYF.

The chain couples TRBV4-1 to TRBJ1-3, with D uncertain. This CDR3 is 15 amino acids long. Germline CDR1 MGHRA, CDR2 YSYEKL. Trimming pared 2 bases from V and 0 bases from J, leaving 8 bases between. The CDR3 region has the DNA TGCGCCAGCAGCCAAATCAGAGGCTCTGGAAACACCATATATTTT. It translates to CASSQIRGSGNTIYF.

This chain links TRBV15 with TRBJ1-4, with 10 bases lining up with TRBD1. V gave up 5 bases and J gave up 8 bases; unmatched junction bases: 5. The CDR3 covers 14 residues. Per the germline V gene, CDR1 is LNHNV and CDR2 is YYDKDF (reference sequence). The CDR3 DNA sequence: TGTGCCACCAGCCGTGACAGGGGGCAGGAAAAACTGTTTTTT. Its protein is CATSRDRGQEKLFF.

This chain joins TRBV7-2 and TRBJ1-1; D unresolved. Trimming shortened V by 8 bases and J by 0 bases, and 16 bases separated the two germline ends. The CDR3 is made up of 15 amino acids. The germline gives CDR1 SGHTA, CDR2 FQGNSA. The CDR3 sequence: CASGHDPTLNTEAFF. The CDR3, as DNA: TGTGCCAGCGGCCATGATCCGACATTGAACACTGAAGCTTTCTTT.

This clone was observed a handful of times. The chain couples TRBV5-4 to TRBJ2-7, with TRBD2 matching over 11 bases. The CDR3 runs 16 residues. CDR1 and CDR2 (germline): SGHNT, YYREEE (reference sequence). V lost 2 bases to trimming and J lost 2 bases; unmatched junction nucleotides: 6. In nucleotides, the CDR3 is TGTGCCAGCAGCTTAGTAGCGGGGGGGCACGCCTACGAGCAGTACTTC. Amino acids: CASSLVAGGHAYEQYF.

The rearrangement joins TRBV28 to TRBJ1-2; 9 bases fit TRBD1. Trimming took 5 bases from V and 5 from J; bases not matched to a gene: 6. Germline lookup yields CDR1 MDHEN and CDR2 SYDVKM. The CDR3 runs 14 residues. The CDR3 loop reads CASSTTGGGYGYTF. CDR3 DNA: TGTGCCAGCAGTACCACAGGGGGCGGGTATGGCTACACCTTC.